This T cell receptor (beta chain) came from a study of blood T cell repertoires in COVID-19. As for the study in general: Italy, Spain and the United States were the sources of the convalescent and acute COVID-19 samples. Sources were T cells, B-cell-depleted T cells, or PBMCs; the material itself was cDNA or gDNA.

Trimming removed 3 bases from V and 7 bases from J; junction bases left unmatched: 2. The CDR3 is 14 residues long. CDR1 is SEHNR and CDR2 is FQNEAQ in the germline V gene (reference sequence). In the original processing: Researchers report that nucleated cell counts were estimated from reference gene primer amplification. Some clones are missing from TCRdb's copy, which holds only in-frame ones; the method was immunoSEQ multiplex PCR. That table supplies the V and J calls and clone size; D and trimming were determined from the DNA. The top ten clones hold approximately 5% of a sample with 100,000 to 150,000 clones, 86% of them seen once. In its sample, this clone was seen a few times.

The chain uses TRBV7-9 and TRBJ2-7; 14 bases are a match to TRBD2. The receptor's source is a human donor in a cohort sampled during active COVID-19. Material: peripheral blood. The CDR3 region is CASSFGLAGGEQYF. In DNA, the CDR3 is TGTGCCAGCAGCTTTGGACTAGCGGGAGGTGAGCAGTACTTC. Filled out from reference TRBV7-9 and TRBJ2-7, the complete variable domain reads DTGVSQNPRHKITKRGQNVTFRCDPISEHNRLYWYRQTLGQGPEFLTYFQNEAQLEKSRLLSDRFSAERPKGSFSTLEIQRTEQGDSAMYLCASSFGLAGGEQYFGPGTRLTVT.